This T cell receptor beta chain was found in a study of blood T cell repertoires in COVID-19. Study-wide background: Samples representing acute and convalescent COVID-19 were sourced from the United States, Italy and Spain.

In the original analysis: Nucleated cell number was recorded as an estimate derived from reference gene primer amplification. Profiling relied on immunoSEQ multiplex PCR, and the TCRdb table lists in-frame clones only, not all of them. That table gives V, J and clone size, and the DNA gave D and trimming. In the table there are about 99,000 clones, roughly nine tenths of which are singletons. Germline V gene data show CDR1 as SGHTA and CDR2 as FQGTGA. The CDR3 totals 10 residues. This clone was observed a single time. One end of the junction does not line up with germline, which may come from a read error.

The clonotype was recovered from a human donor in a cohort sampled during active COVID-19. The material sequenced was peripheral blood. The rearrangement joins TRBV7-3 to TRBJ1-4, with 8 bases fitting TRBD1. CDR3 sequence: CASSLGTGPF. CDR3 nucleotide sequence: TGTGCCAGCAGCCTAGGGACAGGCCCTTTT.